This T cell receptor beta chain was retrieved from a study of T cells in Graves' hyperthyroidism and ophthalmopathy. This clonotype was seen many times. Authors of the study amplified TCR beta CDR3 regions from RNA transcripts. The TCR CDR3 was amplified in a first-round RT-PCR using the HTBI primer set. TCRdb re-called the multiplex PCR reads through MiXCR, storing one row per CDR3 protein. The sample lists 550,000 to 600,000 distinct CDR3 sequences; more than 45% were seen once. V lost 5 bases and J lost 4; bases outside the gene matches: 5. The germline V gene has CDR1 MDHEN and CDR2 SYDVKM. The length of the CDR3 is 14 residues.

The rearrangement uses TRBV28 and TRBJ2-5, with TRBD2 identical over 9 bases. Sequenced material: peripheral blood or thyroid tissue (not recorded which). The clonotype originates from an adult woman with Graves' disease, either hyperthyroidism or ophthalmopathy (not recorded which). The CDR3 DNA reads TGTGCCAGCAGTGGGACTAGCTCAGGAGAGACCCAGTACTTC. This translates into CASSGTSSGETQYF.